The present entry profiles one T cell receptor (beta chain) with its context. This sample was included in a study of shared clonotypes between healthy human individuals. Between the trimmed V and J ends, which lost 4 bases and 9 bases, there was a span of 13 bases. Looked up from germline, CDR1 is MNHNS and CDR2 is SASEGT. The CDR3 has 14 residues. Under the authors' procedure: Filtering of immunoSEQ junctional sequences could not match full-length read filtering. Sequenced by immunoSEQ multiplex PCR; TCRdb stores in-frame clones only, minus some. The DNA was the basis for D and trimming; V, J and clone size are from that table. The sample has about 980,000 clones; approximately 80% are singletons. Healthy adults negative for HIV, lacking recent acute infections or vaccinations, served as donors.

The receptor was isolated from a young man in good health. The V gene is TRBV6-1, the J gene TRBJ1-6; D perhaps matches TRBD1 (6 bases). The specimen was memory CD4+ T cells sorted from blood. Subset given: CD45RA-negative fraction. The CDR3 sequence: CASSGRDKGSPLHF. For the CDR3, the DNA is TGTGCCAGCAGTGGCCGGGACAAGGGTTCACCCCTCCACTTT.